The next 4 T cell receptor beta chains were all read from a single sample in a study of shared clonotypes between healthy human individuals. Only in-frame clones appear in the TCRdb table, and some are missing; sequencing was by immunoSEQ multiplex PCR. The sample has 760,000 or so clones, 90% to 97% seen once; the top ten hold less than 0.25%. CD8 cells classed as naive were CD45RO-negative and positively selected for CCR7, excluding terminally differentiated effector memory CD45RA+ cells. Sequencing was carried out using naive CD8+ T cells sorted from blood. These receptors all stem from a young man in good health.

The chain is built from TRBV14 and TRBJ2-3; 14 bases are a match to TRBD2. The germline V gene encodes CDR1 SGHDN and CDR2 FVKESK. Trimming took 1 base from V and 0 from J; bases not matched to a gene: 6. The CDR3 contains 19 residues. The CDR3 is CASSQGLAGGPSSTDTQYF. The DNA for the CDR3 is TGTGCCAGCAGCCAAGGACTAGCGGGAGGGCCCTCGAGCACAGATACGCAGTATTTT.

The chain joins TRBV28 to TRBJ2-5, with 11 bases aligning to TRBD1. Germline loops: CDR1 MDHEN, CDR2 SYDVKM. There are 16 residues in the CDR3. V lost 1 base, J lost 3 bases, and 4 bases stayed unmatched. CDR3 bases: TGTGCCAGCAGTTTATACTTGGGACAGGGGGAAGAGACCCAGTACTTC. It translates to CASSLYLGQGEETQYF.

The rearrangement joins TRBV7-9 to TRBJ2-5, with D hard to call. Germline V gene sequence: CDR1 SEHNR, CDR2 FQNEAQ (reference sequence). This CDR3 spans 15 amino acids. With 2 bases removed from V and 1 base from J, the gap between germline ends came to 11 bases. The CDR3 sequence is CASSLPLGSQETQYF. CDR3 sequence (DNA): TGTGCCAGCAGCTTACCTCTGGGTAGCCAAGAGACCCAGTACTTC.

The V call is TRBV13, the J call TRBJ2-2; D is uncertain. Trimming took 5 bases from V and 9 from J, leaving 10 bases between them. This CDR3 has 12 residues. Germline values: CDR1 PRHDT, CDR2 FYEKMQ (reference sequence). The CDR3 coding sequence is TGTGCCAGCAGCAATTATCAGAGGGAGCTGTTTTTT. It translates to CASSNYQRELFF.